This TCR beta chain was captured in a study of identical twins. V shed 0 bases and J shed 4 bases, with 10 bases lying between them. Looked up from germline, CDR1 is MNHNS and CDR2 is SASEGT. The CDR3 is 15 residues long. TCRdb fed the 5' RACE reads into MiXCR, producing one record per CDR3 protein. The data contain approximately 680,000 distinct CDR3 sequences, around 7.4% of them singletons. The same specimen was also included in a second study, on yellow fever vaccine responses in identical twins.

Sequencing was performed on PBMCs. This rearrangement joins TRBV6-1 to TRBJ1-3, with D unclear. The TCR sequence derives from a woman under 30 in good health. CDR3: CASSEALGGGNTIYF. In nucleotides, the CDR3 is TGTGCCAGCAGTGAAGCGCTAGGAGGAGGAAACACCATATATTTT.